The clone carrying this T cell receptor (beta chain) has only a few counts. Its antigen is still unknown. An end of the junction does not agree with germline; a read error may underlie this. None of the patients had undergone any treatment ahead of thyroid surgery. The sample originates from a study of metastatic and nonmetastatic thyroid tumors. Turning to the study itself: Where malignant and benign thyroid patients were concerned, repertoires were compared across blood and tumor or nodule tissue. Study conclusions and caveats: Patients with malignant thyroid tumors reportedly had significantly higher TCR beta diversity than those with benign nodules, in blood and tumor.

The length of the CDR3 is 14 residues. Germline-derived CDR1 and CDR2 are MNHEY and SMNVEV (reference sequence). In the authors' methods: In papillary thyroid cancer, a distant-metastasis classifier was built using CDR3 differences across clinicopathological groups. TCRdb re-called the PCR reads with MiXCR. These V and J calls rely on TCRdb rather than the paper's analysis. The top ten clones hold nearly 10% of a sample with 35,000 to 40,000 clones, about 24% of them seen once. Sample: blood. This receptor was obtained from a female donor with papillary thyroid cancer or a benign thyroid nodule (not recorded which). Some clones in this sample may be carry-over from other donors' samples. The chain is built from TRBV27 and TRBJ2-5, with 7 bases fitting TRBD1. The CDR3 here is CASSRTGEWESQYF. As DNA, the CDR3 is TGTGCCAGCAGCCGAACAGGGGAGTGGGAGAGCCAGTACTTC.